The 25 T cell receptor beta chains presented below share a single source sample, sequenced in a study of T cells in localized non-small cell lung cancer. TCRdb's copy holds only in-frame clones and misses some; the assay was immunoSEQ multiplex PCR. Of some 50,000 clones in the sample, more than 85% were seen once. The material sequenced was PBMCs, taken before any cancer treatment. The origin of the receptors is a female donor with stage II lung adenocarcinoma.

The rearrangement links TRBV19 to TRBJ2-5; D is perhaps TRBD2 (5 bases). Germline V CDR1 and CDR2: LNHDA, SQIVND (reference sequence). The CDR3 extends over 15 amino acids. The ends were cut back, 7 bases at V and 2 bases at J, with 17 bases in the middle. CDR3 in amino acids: CASKEMAGIQETQYF. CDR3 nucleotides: TGTGCCAGTAAGGAGATGGCGGGCATACAAGAGACCCAGTACTTC. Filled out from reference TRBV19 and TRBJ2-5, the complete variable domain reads DGGITQSPKYLFRKEGQNVTLSCEQNLNHDAMYWYRQDPGQGLRLIYYSQIVNDFQKGDIAEGYSVSREKKESFPLTVTSAQKNPTAFYLCASKEMAGIQETQYFGPGTRLLVL.

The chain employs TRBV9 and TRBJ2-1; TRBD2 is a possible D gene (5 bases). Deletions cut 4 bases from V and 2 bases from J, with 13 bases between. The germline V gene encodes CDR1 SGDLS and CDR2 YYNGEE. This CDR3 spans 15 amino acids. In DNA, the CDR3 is TGTGCCAGCAGCCCTAACGAGAGGGCCTACAATGAGCAGTTCTTC. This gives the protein CASSPNERAYNEQFF.

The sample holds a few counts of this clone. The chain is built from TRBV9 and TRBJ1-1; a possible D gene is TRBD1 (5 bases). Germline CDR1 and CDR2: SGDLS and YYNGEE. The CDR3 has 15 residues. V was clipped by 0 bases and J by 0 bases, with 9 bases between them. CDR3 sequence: CASSVEGVLNTEAFF. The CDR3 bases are TGTGCCAGCAGCGTAGAAGGGGTTTTGAACACTGAAGCTTTCTTT. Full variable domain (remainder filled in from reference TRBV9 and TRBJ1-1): DSGVTQTPKHLITATGQRVTLRCSPRSGDLSVYWYQQSLDQGLQFLIQYYNGEERAKGNILERFSAQQFPDLHSELNLSSLELGDSALYFCASSVEGVLNTEAFFGQGTRLTVV.

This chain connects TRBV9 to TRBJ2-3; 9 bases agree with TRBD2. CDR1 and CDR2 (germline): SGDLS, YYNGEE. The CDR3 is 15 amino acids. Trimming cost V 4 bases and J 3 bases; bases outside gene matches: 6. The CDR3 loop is CASSTPSGVTDTQYF. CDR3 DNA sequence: TGTGCCAGCAGCACCCCTAGCGGGGTTACAGATACGCAGTATTTT. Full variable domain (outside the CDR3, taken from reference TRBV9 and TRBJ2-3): DSGVTQTPKHLITATGQRVTLRCSPRSGDLSVYWYQQSLDQGLQFLIQYYNGEERAKGNILERFSAQQFPDLHSELNLSSLELGDSALYFCASSTPSGVTDTQYFGPGTRLTVL.

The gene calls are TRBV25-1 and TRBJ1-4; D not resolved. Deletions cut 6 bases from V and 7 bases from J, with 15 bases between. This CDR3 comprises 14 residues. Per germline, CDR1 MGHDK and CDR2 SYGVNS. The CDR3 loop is CASSPPARLEKLFF. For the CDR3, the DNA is TGTGCCAGCAGCCCCCCGGCCCGTCTTGAAAAACTGTTTTTT.

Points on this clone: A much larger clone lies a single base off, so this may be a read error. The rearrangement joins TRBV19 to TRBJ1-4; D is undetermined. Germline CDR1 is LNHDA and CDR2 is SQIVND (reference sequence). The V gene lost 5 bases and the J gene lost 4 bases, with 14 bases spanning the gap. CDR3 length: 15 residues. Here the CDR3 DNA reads TGTGCCAGTAGTGCCTCCGGAGGAGATAATGAAAAACTGTTTTTT. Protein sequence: CASSASGGDNEKLFF. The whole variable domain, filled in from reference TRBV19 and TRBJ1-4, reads DGGITQSPKYLFRKEGQNVTLSCEQNLNHDAMYWYRQDPGQGLRLIYYSQIVNDFQKGDIAEGYSVSREKKESFPLTVTSAQKNPTAFYLCASSASGGDNEKLFFGSGTQLSVL.

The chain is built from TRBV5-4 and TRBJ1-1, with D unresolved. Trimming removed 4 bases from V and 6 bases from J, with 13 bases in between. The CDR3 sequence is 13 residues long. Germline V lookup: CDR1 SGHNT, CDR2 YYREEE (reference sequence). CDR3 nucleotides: TGTGCCAGCAGCACAGCCGAGAGCTCTGAAGCTTTCTTT. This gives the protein CASSTAESSEAFF.

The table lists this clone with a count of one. CDR3 region: CASRPTSGLYYEQYF. CDR3 nucleotide sequence: TGTGCCAGCAGACCTACCTCCGGGCTCTACTACGAGCAGTACTTC. The J gene is TRBJ2-7, the V gene TRBV28; D call uncertain. V shed 6 bases and J shed 3 bases, with 18 bases lying between them. This CDR3 spans 15 amino acids. The germline V gene encodes CDR1 MDHEN and CDR2 SYDVKM.

The CDR3 DNA is TGCGCCAGCAGCCAAATGGGTACCTTAGGTAATGAGCAGTTCTTC. Its protein product is CASSQMGTLGNEQFF. The J gene is TRBJ2-1, the V gene TRBV4-1; D is unresolved. The CDR3 totals 15 residues. Germline assignment: CDR1 MGHRA and CDR2 YSYEKL. Trimming took 2 bases from V and 7 from J, leaving 15 bases between them.

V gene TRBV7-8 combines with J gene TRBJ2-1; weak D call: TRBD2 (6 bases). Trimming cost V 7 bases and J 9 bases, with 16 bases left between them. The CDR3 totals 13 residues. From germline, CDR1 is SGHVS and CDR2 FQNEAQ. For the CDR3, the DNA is TGTGCCAGCACCACTGGGGGTAGCGGTGAGCAGTTCTTC. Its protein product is CASTTGGSGEQFF.

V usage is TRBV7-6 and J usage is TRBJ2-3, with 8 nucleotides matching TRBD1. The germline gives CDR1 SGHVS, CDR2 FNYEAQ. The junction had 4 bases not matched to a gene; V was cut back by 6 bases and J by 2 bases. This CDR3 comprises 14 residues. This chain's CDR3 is CASSSGQVTDTQYF. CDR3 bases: TGTGCCAGCAGTTCGGGACAGGTCACAGATACGCAGTATTTT.

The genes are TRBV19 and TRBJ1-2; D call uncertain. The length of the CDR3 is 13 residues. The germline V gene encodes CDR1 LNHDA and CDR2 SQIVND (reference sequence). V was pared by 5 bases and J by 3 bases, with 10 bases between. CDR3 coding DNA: TGTGCCAGTAGTGAGACCGGGGACTATGGCTACACCTTC. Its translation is CASSETGDYGYTF.

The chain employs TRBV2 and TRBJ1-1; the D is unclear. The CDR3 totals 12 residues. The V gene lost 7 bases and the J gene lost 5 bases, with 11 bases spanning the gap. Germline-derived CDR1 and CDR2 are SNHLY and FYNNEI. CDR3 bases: TGTGCCAGCAAGTTCGGGGATACTGAAGCTTTCTTT. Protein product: CASKFGDTEAFF.

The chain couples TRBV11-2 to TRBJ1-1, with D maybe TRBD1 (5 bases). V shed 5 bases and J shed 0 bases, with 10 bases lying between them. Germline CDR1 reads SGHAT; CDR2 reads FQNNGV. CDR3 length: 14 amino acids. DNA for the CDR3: TGTGCCAGCAGCCCGTCGGGGGTGAACACTGAAGCTTTCTTT. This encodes CASSPSGVNTEAFF.

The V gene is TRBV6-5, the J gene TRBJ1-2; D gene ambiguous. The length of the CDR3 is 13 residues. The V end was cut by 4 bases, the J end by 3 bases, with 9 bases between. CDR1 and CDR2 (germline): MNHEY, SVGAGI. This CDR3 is CASSSSRYYGYTF. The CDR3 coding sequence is TGTGCCAGCAGTTCCTCCCGGTACTATGGCTACACCTTC.

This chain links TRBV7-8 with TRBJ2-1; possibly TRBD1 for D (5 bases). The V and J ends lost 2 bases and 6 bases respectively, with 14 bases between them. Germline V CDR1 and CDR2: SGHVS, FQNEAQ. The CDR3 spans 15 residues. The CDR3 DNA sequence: TGTGCCAGCAGCTTATTTCAGGGTTGGGGCAATGAGCAGTTCTTC. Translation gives CASSLFQGWGNEQFF.

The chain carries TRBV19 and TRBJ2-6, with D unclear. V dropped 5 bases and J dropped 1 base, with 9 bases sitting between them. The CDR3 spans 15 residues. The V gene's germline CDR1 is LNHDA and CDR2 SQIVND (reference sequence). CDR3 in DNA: TGTGCCAGTAGTTTAGGGATTTCTGGGGCCAACGTCCTGACTTTC. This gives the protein CASSLGISGANVLTF.

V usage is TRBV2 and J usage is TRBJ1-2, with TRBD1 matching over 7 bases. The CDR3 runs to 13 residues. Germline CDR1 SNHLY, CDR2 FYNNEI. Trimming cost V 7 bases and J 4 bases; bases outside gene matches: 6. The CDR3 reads CASNSDRRYGYTF. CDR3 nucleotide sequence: TGTGCCAGCAATTCGGACAGGCGCTATGGCTACACCTTC.

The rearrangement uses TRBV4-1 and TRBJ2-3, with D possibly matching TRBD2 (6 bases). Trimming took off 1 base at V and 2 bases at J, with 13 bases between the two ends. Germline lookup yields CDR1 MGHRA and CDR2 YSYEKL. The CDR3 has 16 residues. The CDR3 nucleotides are TGCGCCAGCAGCCAAGGGAATAGCGGATTCACAGATACGCAGTATTTT. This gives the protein CASSQGNSGFTDTQYF.

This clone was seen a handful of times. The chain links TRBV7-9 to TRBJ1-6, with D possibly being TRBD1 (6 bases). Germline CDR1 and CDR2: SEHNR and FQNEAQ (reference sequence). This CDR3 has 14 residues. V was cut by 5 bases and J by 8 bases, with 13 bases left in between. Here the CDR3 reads CASSPRQAYSPLHF. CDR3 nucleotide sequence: TGTGCCAGCAGCCCCCGACAGGCCTATTCACCCCTCCACTTT.

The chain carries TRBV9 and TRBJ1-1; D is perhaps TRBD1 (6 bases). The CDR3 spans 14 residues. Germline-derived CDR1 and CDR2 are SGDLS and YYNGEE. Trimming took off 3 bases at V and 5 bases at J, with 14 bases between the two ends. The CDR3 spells CASSEGEGRTEAFF. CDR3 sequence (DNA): TGTGCCAGCAGCGAGGGGGAGGGCCGTACTGAAGCTTTCTTT.

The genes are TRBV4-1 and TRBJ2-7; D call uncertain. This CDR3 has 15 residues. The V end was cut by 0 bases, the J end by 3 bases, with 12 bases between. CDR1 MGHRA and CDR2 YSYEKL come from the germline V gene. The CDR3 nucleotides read TGCGCCAGCAGCCAAGATATTAGGGCCGGCTACGAGCAGTACTTC. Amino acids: CASSQDIRAGYEQYF.

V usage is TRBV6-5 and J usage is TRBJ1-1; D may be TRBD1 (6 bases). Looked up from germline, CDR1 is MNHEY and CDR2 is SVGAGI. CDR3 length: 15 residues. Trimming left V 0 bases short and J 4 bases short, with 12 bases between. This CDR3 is CASSYSMGAGTEAFF. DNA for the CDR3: TGTGCCAGCAGTTACTCGATGGGGGCCGGCACTGAAGCTTTCTTT.

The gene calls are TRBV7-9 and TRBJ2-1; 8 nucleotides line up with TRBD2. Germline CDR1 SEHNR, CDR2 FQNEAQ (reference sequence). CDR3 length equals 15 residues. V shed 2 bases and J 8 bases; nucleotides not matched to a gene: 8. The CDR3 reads CASSLMRGDIDEQFF. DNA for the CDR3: TGTGCCAGCAGCTTAATGCGGGGGGACATAGATGAGCAGTTCTTC. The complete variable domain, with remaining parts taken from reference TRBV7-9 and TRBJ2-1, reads DTGVSQNPRHKITKRGQNVTFRCDPISEHNRLYWYRQTLGQGPEFLTYFQNEAQLEKSRLLSDRFSAERPKGSFSTLEIQRTEQGDSAMYLCASSLMRGDIDEQFFGPGTRLTVL.

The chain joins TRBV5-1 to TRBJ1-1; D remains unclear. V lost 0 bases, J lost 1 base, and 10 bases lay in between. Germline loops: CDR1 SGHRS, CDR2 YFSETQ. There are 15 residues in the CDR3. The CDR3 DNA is TGCGCCAGCAGCTTGGTAGGCCAGCCGAACACTGAAGCTTTCTTT. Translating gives CASSLVGQPNTEAFF.